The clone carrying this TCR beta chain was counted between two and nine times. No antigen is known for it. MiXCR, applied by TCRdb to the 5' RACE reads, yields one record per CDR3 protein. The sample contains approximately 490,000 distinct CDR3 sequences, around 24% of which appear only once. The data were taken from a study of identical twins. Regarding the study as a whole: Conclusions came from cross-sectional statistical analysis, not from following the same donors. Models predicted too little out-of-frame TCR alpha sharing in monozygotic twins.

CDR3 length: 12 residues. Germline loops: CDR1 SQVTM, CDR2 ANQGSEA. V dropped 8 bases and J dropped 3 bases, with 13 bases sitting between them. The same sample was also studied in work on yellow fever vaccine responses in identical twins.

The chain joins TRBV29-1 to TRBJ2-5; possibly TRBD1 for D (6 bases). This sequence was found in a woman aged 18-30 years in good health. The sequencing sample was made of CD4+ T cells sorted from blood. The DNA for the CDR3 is TGCAGCCCGTACCGGGACAAAGAGACCCAGTACTTC. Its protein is CSPYRDKETQYF.